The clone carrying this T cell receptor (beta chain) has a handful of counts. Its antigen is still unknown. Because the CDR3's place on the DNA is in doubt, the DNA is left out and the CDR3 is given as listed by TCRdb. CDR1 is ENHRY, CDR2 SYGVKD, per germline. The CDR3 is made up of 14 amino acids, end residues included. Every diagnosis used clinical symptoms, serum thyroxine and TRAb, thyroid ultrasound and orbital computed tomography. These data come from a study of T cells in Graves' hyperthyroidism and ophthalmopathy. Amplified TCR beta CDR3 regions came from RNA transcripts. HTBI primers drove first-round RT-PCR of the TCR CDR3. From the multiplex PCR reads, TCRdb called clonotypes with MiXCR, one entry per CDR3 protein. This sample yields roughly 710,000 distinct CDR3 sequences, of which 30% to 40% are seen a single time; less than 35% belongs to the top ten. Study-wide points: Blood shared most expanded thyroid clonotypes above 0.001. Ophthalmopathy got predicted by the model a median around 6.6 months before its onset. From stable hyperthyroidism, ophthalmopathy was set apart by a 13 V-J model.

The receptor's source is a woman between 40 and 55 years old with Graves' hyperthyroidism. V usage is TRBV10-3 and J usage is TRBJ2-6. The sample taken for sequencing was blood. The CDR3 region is CAISTSGGANVLTF.